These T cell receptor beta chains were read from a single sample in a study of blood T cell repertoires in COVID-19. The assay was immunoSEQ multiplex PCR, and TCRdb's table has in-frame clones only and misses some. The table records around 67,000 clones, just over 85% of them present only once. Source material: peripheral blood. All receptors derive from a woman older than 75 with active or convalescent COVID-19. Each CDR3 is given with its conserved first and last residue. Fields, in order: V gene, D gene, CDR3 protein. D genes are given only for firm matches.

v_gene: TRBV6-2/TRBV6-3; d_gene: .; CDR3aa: CASSYNQGGYTF
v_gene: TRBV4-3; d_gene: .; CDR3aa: CASSHATGFEQYF
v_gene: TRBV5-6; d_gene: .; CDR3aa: CASSYRVPHQETQYF
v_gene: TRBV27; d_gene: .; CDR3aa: CASSLSELNGYTF
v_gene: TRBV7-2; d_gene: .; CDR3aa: CASRYQGGTEAFF
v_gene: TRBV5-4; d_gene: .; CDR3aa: CASSLASQGTGELFF
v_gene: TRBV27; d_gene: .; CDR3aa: CASSLPQGLDSPLHF
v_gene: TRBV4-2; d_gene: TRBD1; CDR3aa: CASSRDRGHKVAFF
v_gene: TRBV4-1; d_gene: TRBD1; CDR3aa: CASSADRGQGNQPQHF
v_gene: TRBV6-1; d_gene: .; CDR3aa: CASSDQATRTDGYTF
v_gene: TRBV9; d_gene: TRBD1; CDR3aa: CASSALQGETQYF
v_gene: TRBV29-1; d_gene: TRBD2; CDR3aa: CSVKREGLGEQFF
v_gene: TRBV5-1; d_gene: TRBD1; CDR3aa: CASSTGQGSSYEQYF
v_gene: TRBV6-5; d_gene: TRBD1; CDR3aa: CASSYQGAGWFF
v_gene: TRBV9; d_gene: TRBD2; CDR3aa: CASSVDPSGRAQDTQYF
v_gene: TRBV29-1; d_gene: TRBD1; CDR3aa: CSVEWTGDDTEAFF
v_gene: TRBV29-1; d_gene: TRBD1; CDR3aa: CSVRDRITDTQYF
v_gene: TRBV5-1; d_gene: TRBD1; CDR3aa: CASSSGQGGTTNEKLFF
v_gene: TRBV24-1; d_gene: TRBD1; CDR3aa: CATSRRTGSTGELFF
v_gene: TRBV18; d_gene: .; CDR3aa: CASSGDMSDGYTF
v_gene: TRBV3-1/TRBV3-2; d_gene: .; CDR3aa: CASSQTDQPQHF
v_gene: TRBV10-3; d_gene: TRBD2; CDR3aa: CAISGAGDRNEQFF
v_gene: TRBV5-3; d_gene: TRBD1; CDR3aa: CARSYRGINTGELFF
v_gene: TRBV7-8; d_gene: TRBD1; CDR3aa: CASSPRDRGVGELFF
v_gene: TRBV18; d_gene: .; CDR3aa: CASSIKEGSNQPQHF
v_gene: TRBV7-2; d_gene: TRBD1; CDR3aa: CASSLKGGLSSGNTIYF
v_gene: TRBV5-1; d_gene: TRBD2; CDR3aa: CASSLVLAGVYNEQFF
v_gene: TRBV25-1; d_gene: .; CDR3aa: CASSEYGGRYYGYTF
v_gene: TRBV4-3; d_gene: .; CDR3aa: CASSQDGGERSYEQYF
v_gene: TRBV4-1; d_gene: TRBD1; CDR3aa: CASSQITGESPLHF
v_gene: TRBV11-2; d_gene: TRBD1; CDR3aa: CASTRRQGDEQYF
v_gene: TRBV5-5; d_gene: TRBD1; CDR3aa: CASSWGQGVTEAFF
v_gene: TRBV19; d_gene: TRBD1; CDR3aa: CASSILGQGGKNIQYF
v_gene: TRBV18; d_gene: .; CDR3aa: CASSPKGGGTEAFF
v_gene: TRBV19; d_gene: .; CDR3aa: CASSTLYEQYF
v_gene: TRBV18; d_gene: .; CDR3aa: CASSPSSGNTIYF
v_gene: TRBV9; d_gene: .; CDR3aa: CASSVDGMNTEAFF
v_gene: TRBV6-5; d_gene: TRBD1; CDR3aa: CASSLGQGNGYTF
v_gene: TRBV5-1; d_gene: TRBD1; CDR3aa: CASSANPGQGYQPQHF
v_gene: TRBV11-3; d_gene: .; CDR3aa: CASSLYRGGTQYF
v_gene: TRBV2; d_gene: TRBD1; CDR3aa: CASSALGQGNTGELFF
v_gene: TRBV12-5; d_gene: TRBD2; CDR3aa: CASEWGGGDTQYF
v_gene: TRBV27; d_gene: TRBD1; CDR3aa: CASSLTTGGNTEAFF
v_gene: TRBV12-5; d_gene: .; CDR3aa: CASVPGGQWAQYF
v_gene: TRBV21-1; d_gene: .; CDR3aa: CASSKGDAGEEGNTEAFF
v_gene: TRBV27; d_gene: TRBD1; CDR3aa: CASSLWDSLGGSEAFF
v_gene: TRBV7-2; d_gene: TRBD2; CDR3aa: CASSGGSGGHQETQYF